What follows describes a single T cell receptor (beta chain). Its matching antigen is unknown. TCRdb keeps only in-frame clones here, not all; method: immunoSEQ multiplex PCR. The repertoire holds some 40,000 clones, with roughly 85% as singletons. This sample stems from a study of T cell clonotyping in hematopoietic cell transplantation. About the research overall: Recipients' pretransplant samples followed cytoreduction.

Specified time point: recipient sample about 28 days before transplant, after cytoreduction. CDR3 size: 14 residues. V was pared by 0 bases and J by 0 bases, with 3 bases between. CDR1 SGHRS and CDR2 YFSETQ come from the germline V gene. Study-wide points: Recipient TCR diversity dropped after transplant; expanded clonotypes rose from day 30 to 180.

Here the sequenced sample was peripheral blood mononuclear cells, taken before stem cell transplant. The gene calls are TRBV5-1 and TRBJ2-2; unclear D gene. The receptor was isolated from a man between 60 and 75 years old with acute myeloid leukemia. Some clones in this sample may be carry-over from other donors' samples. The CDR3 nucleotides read TGCGCCAGCAGCTTGGTAACGAACACCGGGGAGCTGTTTTTT. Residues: CASSLVTNTGELFF.